This T cell receptor beta chain was identified in a study of T-cell memory formation after mild COVID-19. Study-wide context: TCR clusters were mostly donor specific. Study-wide results and caveats: Cross-reactive memory seemingly joined, as some responding clones were found in pre-infection memory.

TCRdb re-called the 5' RACE reads through MiXCR, storing one row per CDR3 protein. Among 500,000 to 650,000 distinct CDR3 sequences listed, about 22% were seen once. This clonotype has only a few counts. What it recognizes is unknown. The V gene's germline CDR1 is SGDLS and CDR2 YYNGEE. The CDR3 is 17 residues long. Unmatched junction bases numbered 10, after V lost 1 base and J lost 2 bases. The chain links TRBV9 to TRBJ2-3, with 7 bases aligning to TRBD2. The TCR originated in an adult woman who had mild COVID-19 (a few samples of this study predate the infection). Cell type and time point are not known. Sequencing was carried out using PBMCs or a T cell subset sorted from them (not recorded which). CDR3 residues: CASSVTGWSGATDTQYF. In DNA form, the CDR3 reads TGTGCCAGCAGCGTAACGGGGTGGAGCGGGGCCACAGATACGCAGTATTTT.